These 24 T cell receptor beta chains originate from one sample sequenced in a study of human T cells and chemical hapten exposure. TCRdb ran MiXCR on the RACE reads and lists one entry per CDR3 protein. Among roughly 71,000 distinct CDR3 sequences listed, roughly 10% were seen once. The time point is: patch test 3, about 24 weeks after DPC sensitization. Noted treatment: therapeutic diphenylcyclopropenone sensitization with weekly scalp DPC. The specimen comprised whole blood, sampled in connection with sensitization to the hapten diphenylcyclopropenone (DPC). Receptors were obtained from a woman aged 45-65 years with alopecia areata. Some clones in this sample may be carry-over from other donors' samples.

The chain employs TRBV5-1 and TRBJ2-1; D is undetermined. CDR1 and CDR2 from the germline V gene are SGHRS and YFSETQ. Trimming cost V 2 bases and J 4 bases, with 7 bases left between them. The CDR3 consists of 13 residues. The chain's CDR3 is CASSFDLYNEQFF. CDR3 DNA sequence: TGCGCCAGCAGCTTCGACCTTTACAATGAGCAGTTCTTC.

This clonotype was counted ten times or more. V is TRBV6-2 or TRBV6-3 and J is TRBJ1-4; D not resolved. Germline CDR1 MNHEY, CDR2 SVGEGT. Between the trimmed V and J ends, which lost 6 bases and 7 bases, there was a span of 6 bases. The CDR3 has 11 amino acids. In DNA, the CDR3 is TGTGCCAGCAGCTCGGCTGAAAAACTGTTTTTT. This translates into CASSSAEKLFF.

This clonotype was counted a few times. This chain joins TRBV6-6 and TRBJ1-4, with no clear D. Germline V lookup: CDR1 MNHNY, CDR2 SVGAGI (reference sequence). Between the trimmed V and J ends, which lost 6 bases and 2 bases, there was a span of 10 bases. The CDR3 is made up of 14 amino acids. CDR3 amino acids: CASSQSGTNEKLFF. CDR3 in DNA: TGTGCCAGCAGCCAATCCGGGACTAATGAAAAACTGTTTTTT.

This chain joins TRBV6-2 or TRBV6-3 and TRBJ1-5; no clear D. V lost 5 bases and J lost 6, with 17 bases in between. Germline CDR1 and CDR2: MNHEY and SVGEGT. The CDR3 runs to 15 residues. The CDR3 loop is CASSLSGVSGQPQHF. DNA of the CDR3: TGTGCCAGCAGTCTCTCCGGGGTTTCGGGTCAGCCCCAGCATTTT.

This clonotype was seen a few times. The chain joins TRBV9 to TRBJ2-7, with a possible D match to TRBD1 (8 bases). Trimming cost V 4 bases and J 4 bases, with 18 bases left between them. This CDR3 region has 15 residues. CDR1 and CDR2 (germline): SGDLS, YYNGEE. The chain's CDR3 is CASSPSTGGAYEQYF. CDR3 DNA: TGTGCCAGCAGCCCATCCACAGGGGGGGCATACGAGCAGTACTTC.

Only one count was recorded for this clonotype. This may stem from a read error, because a much larger clone lies one nucleotide away. The gene calls are TRBV7-2 and TRBJ2-1, with D unresolved. Trimming stripped 5 bases from V and 5 bases from J, with 7 bases between. Germline assignment: CDR1 SGHTA and CDR2 FQGNSA. The CDR3 spans 12 residues. CDR3 region: CASSLVNNEQFF. CDR3 DNA: TGTGCCAGCAGCCTGGTTAACAATGAGCAGTTCTTC. Using reference TRBV7-2 and TRBJ2-1 for the parts outside the CDR3, the full variable domain is GAGVSQSPSNKVTEKGKDVELRCDPISGHTALYWYRQSLGQGLEFLIYFQGNSAPDKSGLPSDRFSAERTGGSVSTLTIQRTQQEDSAVYLCASSLVNNEQFFGPGTRLTVL.

This clonotype appeared many times. The chain links TRBV27 to TRBJ2-7, with 10 nucleotides matching TRBD1. With V trimmed by 3 bases and J by 1 base, 6 bases remained unmatched. The CDR3 has 16 amino acids. Germline assignment: CDR1 MNHEY and CDR2 SMNVEV (reference sequence). The CDR3 protein is CASSLGTGVRSYEQYF. DNA for the CDR3: TGTGCCAGCAGTTTGGGGACAGGGGTTCGGTCCTACGAGCAGTACTTC.

Note on this clonotype: A read error is possible here, since a much larger clone lies one base away. V and J are TRBV7-2 and TRBJ2-5; D possibly corresponds to TRBD2 (6 bases). Trimming took 1 base from V and 5 from J, leaving 17 bases between them. Germline values: CDR1 SGHTA, CDR2 FQGNSA. The CDR3 runs 16 residues. CDR3: CASSLGLVGGQETQYF. The CDR3 nucleotides are TGTGCCAGCAGCTTAGGACTAGTGGGAGGTCAGGAGACCCAGTACTTC.

This clonotype appeared many times. The rearrangement joins TRBV11-2 to TRBJ1-6, with D possibly TRBD1 on 5 matching bases. Germline V CDR1 and CDR2: SGHAT, FQNNGV. Trimming left V 1 base short and J 1 base short, with 8 bases between. This CDR3 has 16 amino acids. The CDR3 is CASSLGGTSYNSPLHF. CDR3 DNA sequence: TGTGCCAGCAGCTTAGGCGGGACGTCCTATAATTCACCCCTCCACTTT.

This clonotype occurred many times. CDR3 in DNA: TGCGCCAGCAGTGGAGACCCTCTTACCCACGAGCAGTACTTC. Its translation: CASSGDPLTHEQYF. The chain employs TRBV5-1 and TRBJ2-7; D remains ambiguous. Looked up from germline, CDR1 is SGHRS and CDR2 is YFSETQ. The ends were cut back, 5 bases at V and 5 bases at J, with 17 bases in the middle. The CDR3 extends over 14 amino acids.

This clonotype was seen at least ten times. This rearrangement joins TRBV19 to TRBJ2-3, with 7 bases that match TRBD2. The CDR3 runs to 15 residues. J gave up 0 bases and V 5 bases, and 5 bases lay outside the gene matches. Looked up from germline, CDR1 is LNHDA and CDR2 is SQIVND (reference sequence). CDR3 DNA sequence: TGTGCCAGTAGTGTAGGCGGGAGAAGCACAGATACGCAGTATTTT. As protein: CASSVGGRSTDTQYF. Together with reference TRBV19 and TRBJ2-3, the CDR3 gives the full variable domain: DGGITQSPKYLFRKEGQNVTLSCEQNLNHDAMYWYRQDPGQGLRLIYYSQIVNDFQKGDIAEGYSVSREKKESFPLTVTSAQKNPTAFYLCASSVGGRSTDTQYFGPGTRLTVL.

This clonotype has only a few counts. V is TRBV12-3 or TRBV12-4 and J is TRBJ2-7, with D possibly being TRBD1 or TRBD2 (5 bases each). The V end lost 5 bases, the J end lost 2 bases, and 13 bases lay between the germline ends. The CDR3 loop spans 14 amino acids. CDR3: CASSAGTQTYEQYF. The DNA of the CDR3 is TGTGCCAGCAGTGCCGGGACCCAAACCTACGAGCAGTACTTC.

The J gene is TRBJ1-1, the V gene TRBV11-3; the D is unclear. Per germline, CDR1 SGHNT and CDR2 YENEEA. V lost 3 bases to trimming and J lost 0 bases, with 5 bases between them. The CDR3 extends over 13 amino acids. CDR3 amino acids: CASSFEMNTEAFF. In nucleotides, the CDR3 is TGTGCCAGCAGCTTCGAGATGAACACTGAAGCTTTCTTT. Drawing the rest from reference TRBV11-3 and TRBJ1-1, the complete variable domain is EAGVVQSPRYKIIEKKQPVAFWCNPISGHNTLYWYLQNLGQGPELLIRYENEEAVDDSQLPKDRFSAERLKGVDSTLKIQPAELGDSAVYLCASSFEMNTEAFFGQGTRLTVV.

The CDR3 nucleotides read TGTGCCAGCTCACCAGTCAGCGGGGCGGTTTACGATGAGCAGTTCTTC. It codes for CASSPVSGAVYDEQFF. The chain recombines TRBV18 with TRBJ2-1; 7 bases line up with TRBD2. V was clipped by 2 bases and J by 8 bases; unmatched bases: 12. The CDR3 is 16 residues long. The germline gives CDR1 KGHSH, CDR2 LQKENI.

The chain uses TRBV7-8 and TRBJ1-1; D not resolved. The CDR3 consists of 12 residues. The germline V gene has CDR1 SGHVS and CDR2 FQNEAQ. Trimming left V 1 base short and J 11 bases short, with 11 bases between. CDR3 sequence reads: CASSLGADRAFF. The CDR3 coding sequence is TGTGCCAGCAGCTTAGGAGCCGACCGCGCTTTCTTT.

The table lists this clonotype with a count of one. CDR3 in DNA: TGCAGCGTCAAGGGACCAGTTGACGAGCAGTACTTC. Its translation is CSVKGPVDEQYF. The J gene is TRBJ2-7, the V gene TRBV29-1; D may be TRBD1 or TRBD2 (5 bases each). Trimming took off 6 bases at V and 5 bases at J, with 14 bases between the two ends. CDR3 size: 12 residues. CDR1 is SQVTM and CDR2 is ANQGSEA in the germline V gene.

This clonotype has ten or more counts. The V and J genes are TRBV2 and TRBJ1-2, with 10 bases aligning to TRBD1. The V gene's germline CDR1 is SNHLY and CDR2 FYNNEI. The J segment lost 2 bases and the V segment lost 5 bases, leaving 5 bases of the junction unmatched. This CDR3 spans 15 amino acids. The chain's CDR3 is CASSTRQGANYGYTF. CDR3 sequence (DNA): TGTGCCAGCAGTACCCGACAGGGGGCAAACTATGGCTACACCTTC.

This clonotype was detected ten times or more. The chain links TRBV14 to TRBJ2-7; 8 bases are a match to TRBD1. The CDR3 loop spans 14 amino acids. Germline lookup yields CDR1 SGHDN and CDR2 FVKESK. After removal of 1 base from V and 3 bases from J, the junction contained 2 bases not matched to a gene. CDR3 amino acids: CASSQVRGHYEQYF. In DNA form, the CDR3 reads TGTGCCAGCAGCCAAGTCAGGGGGCACTACGAGCAGTACTTC. Full variable domain (rest looked up from reference TRBV14 and TRBJ2-7): EAGVTQFPSHSVIEKGQTVTLRCDPISGHDNLYWYRRVMGKEIKFLLHFVKESKQDESGMPNNRFLAERTGGTYSTLKVQPAELEDSGVYFCASSQVRGHYEQYFGPGTRLTVT.

This clonotype was found many times. V gene TRBV20-1 combines with J gene TRBJ2-5, with 9 bases aligning to TRBD2. CDR3 length equals 15 residues. The V and J ends lost 6 bases and 4 bases, in that order; junction bases with no gene match: 12. Per germline, CDR1 DFQATT and CDR2 SNEGSKA (reference sequence). The CDR3 bases are TGCAGTGCCCCAAGTAGCGGGAGTCTTAGAGAGACCCAGTACTTC. As protein: CSAPSSGSLRETQYF.

This clonotype was seen a handful of times. V is TRBV3-1 and J is TRBJ1-6; 9 positions match TRBD1. Per the germline V gene, CDR1 is LGHDT and CDR2 is YNNKEL (reference sequence). CDR3 length: 15 residues. V shed 3 bases, J shed 5 bases, and the junction held 2 bases outside the gene matches. The DNA for the CDR3 is TGTGCCAGCAGCCAGGGGGACAGGGATAATTCACCCCTCCACTTT. Translated: CASSQGDRDNSPLHF.

This clonotype was seen ten or more times. V gene TRBV6-1 combines with J gene TRBJ1-2; tentatively, D is TRBD1 (5 bases). CDR3 length: 13 residues. Trimming stripped 3 bases from V and 5 bases from J, with 10 bases between. The V gene's germline CDR1 is MNHNS and CDR2 SASEGT. DNA of the CDR3: TGTGCCAGCAGTGAGCCGACAGTTTATGGCTACACCTTC. Translation: CASSEPTVYGYTF.

In its sample, this clonotype was seen many times. The rearrangement uses TRBV29-1 and TRBJ1-1, with a possible D match to TRBD1 (5 bases). The CDR3 covers 10 residues. CDR1 is SQVTM and CDR2 is ANQGSEA in the germline V gene. V shed 3 bases and J shed 11 bases, with 10 bases lying between them. CDR3 protein: CSVDRDGAFF. The CDR3 DNA reads TGCAGCGTTGACAGGGATGGGGCTTTCTTT.

Ten or more counts support this clonotype. The chain combines TRBV28 with TRBJ1-5; 8 nucleotides line up with TRBD1. Trimming took 6 bases from V and 2 from J; bases not matched to a gene: 6. The length of the CDR3 is 15 residues. Looked up from germline, CDR1 is MDHEN and CDR2 is SYDVKM. DNA for the CDR3: TGTGCCAGCAGAAATGGACAGGGCGGCAATCAGCCCCAGCATTTT. Translation: CASRNGQGGNQPQHF.

This clonotype turned up a few times. The genes are TRBV6-5 and TRBJ1-4; 10 positions match TRBD1. From germline, CDR1 is MNHEY and CDR2 SVGAGI. This CDR3 is built from 16 residues. Germline trimming cut 3 bases from V and 8 bases from J; bases unmatched to any gene: 9. The CDR3 sequence: CASSYQPGQGWEKLFF. The CDR3 DNA sequence: TGTGCCAGCAGTTATCAACCGGGACAGGGGTGGGAAAAACTGTTTTTT.